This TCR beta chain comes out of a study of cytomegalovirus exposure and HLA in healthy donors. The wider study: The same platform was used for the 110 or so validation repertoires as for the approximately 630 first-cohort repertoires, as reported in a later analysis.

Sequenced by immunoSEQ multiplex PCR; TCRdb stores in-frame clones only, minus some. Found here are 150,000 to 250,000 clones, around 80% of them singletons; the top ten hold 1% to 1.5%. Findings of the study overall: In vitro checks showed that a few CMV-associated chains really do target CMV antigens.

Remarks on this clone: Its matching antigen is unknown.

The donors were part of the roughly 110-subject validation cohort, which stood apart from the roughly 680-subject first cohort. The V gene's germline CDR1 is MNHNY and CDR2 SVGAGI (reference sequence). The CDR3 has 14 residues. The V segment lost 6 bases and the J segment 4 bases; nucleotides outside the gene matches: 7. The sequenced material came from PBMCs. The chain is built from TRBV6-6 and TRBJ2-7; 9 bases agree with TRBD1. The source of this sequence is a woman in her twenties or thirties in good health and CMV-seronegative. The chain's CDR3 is CASRIAGQGYEQYF. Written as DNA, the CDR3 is TGTGCCAGCAGGATTGCGGGACAGGGTTACGAGCAGTACTTC.